The rows below give T cell receptor beta chains drawn from one sample of a study of blood T cell repertoires in COVID-19. Clones were read by immunoSEQ multiplex PCR, and TCRdb kept only the in-frame ones, dropping some. The data contain some 140,000 clones, around 87% of them singletons. The sample consisted of peripheral blood. These receptors all come from a man aged 50 to 60 with active COVID-19. Both conserved end residues are part of each CDR3. D genes are given only for firm matches. Expanded clones get a size class; other rows say once, few or many, or leave the size out.

.	TRBV7-2	TRBJ1-6	TRBD1	TGTGCCAGCAACCAACAGGGGAATTCACCCCTCCACTTT	CASNQQGNSPLHF
.	TRBV27	TRBJ1-1	.	TGTGCCAGCGGATTAACAGGGATAACTGAAGCTTTCTTT	CASGLTGITEAFF
.	TRBV18	TRBJ1-5	.	TGTGCCAGCTCTCCGGGGAGCGATCAGCCCCAGCATTTT	CASSPGSDQPQHF
.	TRBV19	TRBJ2-7	.	TGTGCCAGTAGTATAACAGGAGTCGTGTACGAGCAGTACTTC	CASSITGVVYEQYF
.	TRBV7-2	TRBJ2-7	.	TGTGCCAGCAGCCCAGGCGGGACCACCTACGAGCAGTACTTC	CASSPGGTTYEQYF
.	TRBV4-2	TRBJ2-5	.	TGTGCCAGCAGCCAAGTAAGGGGGGGCCTCGGAGAGACCCAGTACTTC	CASSQVRGGLGETQYF
.	TRBV19	TRBJ1-2	TRBD1	TGTGCCAGTAGTCCCGGACAGGGCTATGGCTACACCTTC	CASSPGQGYGYTF
few	TRBV30	TRBJ1-6	.	TGTGCCTGGAAGTGGGCACGGCGTTCACCCCTCCACTTT	CAWKWARRSPLHF
.	TRBV5-1	TRBJ1-2	.	TGCGCCAGCAGCTTGGACGGACAGCTTAACTATGGCTACACCTTC	CASSLDGQLNYGYTF
.	TRBV30	TRBJ2-3	.	TGTGCCTGGGGGGCCGCTACAGATACGCAGTATTTT	CAWGAATDTQYF
once	TRBV6-5	TRBJ2-3	TRBD2	TGTGCCAGCATCAGACTAGCGGGGGGAACAGATACGCAGTATTTT	CASIRLAGGTDTQYF
.	TRBV19	TRBJ2-2	TRBD1	TGTGCCAGTAGTATGGGGACAGACACCGGGGAGCTGTTTTTT	CASSMGTDTGELFF
few	TRBV4-2	TRBJ2-2	TRBD1	TGTGCCAGCAGCCAGGGACAGGTCTGGGGCACCGGGGAGCTGTTTTTT	CASSQGQVWGTGELFF
few	TRBV6-5	TRBJ2-5	.	TGTGCCAGCAACCCCGGGAGCGTTTCGCAAGAGACCCAGTACTTC	CASNPGSVSQETQYF
.	TRBV5-1	TRBJ2-2	TRBD1	TGCGCCAGCAGCCCACGGACAGGGAACACCGGGGAGCTGTTTTTT	CASSPRTGNTGELFF
.	TRBV12-3/TRBV12-4	TRBJ1-5	.	TGTGCCAGCACCGAGGATATTTATCAGCCCCAGCATTTT	CASTEDIYQPQHF
once	TRBV9	TRBJ2-1	TRBD2	TGTGCCAGCAGCGTAGGCACTAGCGGGGGCAATGAGCAGTTCTTC	CASSVGTSGGNEQFF
.	TRBV13	TRBJ2-1	.	TGTGCCAGCAGCTTAGGCCCTCGGCCGAGGTCCTACAATGAGCAGTTCTTC	CASSLGPRPRSYNEQFF
.	TRBV7-6	TRBJ2-1	TRBD2	TGTGCCAGCAGCTTTAGCGGGGTCCAGGGGTACAATGAGCAGTTCTTC	CASSFSGVQGYNEQFF
.	TRBV7-9	TRBJ2-5	.	TGTGCCAGCAGCTCCTCAGGGTACCAAGAGACCCAGTACTTC	CASSSSGYQETQYF
.	TRBV2	TRBJ2-6	.	TGTGCCAGCAGTGCCAGGGCATCTAATGGGGCCAACGTCCTGACTTTC	CASSARASNGANVLTF
.	TRBV5-4	TRBJ1-2	.	TGTGCCAGCAGCTTGCTGGGGGGGCGTGGGTCCCGAACCTATGGCTACACCTTC	CASSLLGGRGSRTYGYTF